This passage covers 8 T cell receptor beta chains from one sample sequenced in a study of cytomegalovirus exposure and HLA in healthy donors. Clones were read by immunoSEQ multiplex PCR, and TCRdb kept only the in-frame ones, dropping some. Counted here are about 140,000 clones, roughly 79% occurring once; the ten biggest clones make up 25% to 30%. The material sequenced was PBMCs. These receptors were obtained from a man younger than 45 in good health and CMV-seropositive.

V usage is TRBV7-3 and J usage is TRBJ2-2, with unresolved D. The V and J ends lost 5 bases and 6 bases respectively, with 10 bases between them. Germline V gives CDR1 SGHTA, CDR2 FQGTGA. The CDR3 contains 13 residues. The DNA for the CDR3 is TGTGCCAGCAGCAGCCCCGGTCCCGGGGAGCTGTTTTTT. It is translated as CASSSPGPGELFF.

V usage is TRBV7-2 and J usage is TRBJ2-1; TRBD2 aligns across 7 bases. The V gene's germline CDR1 is SGHTA and CDR2 FQGNSA. This CDR3 spans 15 amino acids. V lost 5 bases, J lost 4 bases, and 8 bases stayed unmatched. The chain's CDR3 is CASSALADLYNEQFF. In DNA, the CDR3 is TGTGCCAGCAGCGCCCTAGCGGACCTATACAATGAGCAGTTCTTC.

V and J are TRBV27 and TRBJ1-5; D might be TRBD1 (6 bases). V lost 8 bases to trimming and J lost 1 base, with 12 bases between them. This CDR3 is built from 14 residues. The germline V gene encodes CDR1 MNHEY and CDR2 SMNVEV (reference sequence). The CDR3 sequence: CASAITGSNQPQHF. The DNA for the CDR3 is TGTGCCAGCGCTATTACAGGGAGCAATCAGCCCCAGCATTTT.

This clone was recorded a few times. The V and J genes are TRBV19 and TRBJ2-2; a possible D gene is TRBD1 (6 bases). V lost 5 bases and J 5 bases, leaving 9 bases between the germline ends. CDR3 length equals 13 residues. Germline CDR1 reads LNHDA; CDR2 reads SQIVND (reference sequence). CDR3 nucleotides: TGTGCCAGTAGTCACAGGGTTACCGGGGAGCTGTTTTTT. It translates to CASSHRVTGELFF.

Ten or more counts support this clone. This chain links TRBV7-3 with TRBJ2-7; the D gene is possibly TRBD1 (6 bases). Trimming removed 5 bases at V and 6 bases at J, with 14 bases between. CDR3 size: 13 residues. CDR1 and CDR2 from the germline V gene are SGHTA and FQGTGA. Here the CDR3 DNA reads TGTGCCAGCAGCCCGGACAGCCGGTTCGAGCAGTACTTC. This encodes CASSPDSRFEQYF.

This clone was found a few times. This chain connects TRBV19 to TRBJ2-7; TRBD1 aligns across 9 bases. This CDR3 has 16 residues. Germline CDR1 is LNHDA and CDR2 is SQIVND (reference sequence). J was trimmed by 4 bases and V by 4 bases; bases with no gene match: 11. CDR3 in amino acids: CASSSEGTGTLYEQYF. The CDR3 coding sequence is TGTGCCAGTAGTAGTGAGGGGACAGGGACCTTGTACGAGCAGTACTTC.

The table lists this clone with a few counts. This chain joins TRBV19 and TRBJ2-1; TRBD1 might be the D (6 bases). This CDR3 has 13 amino acids. V was shortened by 3 bases and J by 7 bases, with 10 bases between the two germline ends. Germline V gene lookup returns CDR1 LNHDA and CDR2 SQIVND (reference sequence). The CDR3 sequence: CASSIGQGNEQFF. The CDR3 DNA follows: TGTGCCAGTAGTATCGGCCAGGGGAATGAGCAGTTCTTC.

This chain connects TRBV18 to TRBJ2-1; 7 bases align to TRBD1. Looked up from germline, CDR1 is KGHSH and CDR2 is LQKENI. V shed 4 bases, J shed 0 bases, and the junction held 3 bases outside the gene matches. CDR3 length: 15 residues. CDR3 nucleotide sequence: TGTGCCAGCTCACTAACAGGGGACTCCTACAATGAGCAGTTCTTC. It is translated as CASSLTGDSYNEQFF.